These T cell receptor beta chains were read from a single sample in a study of cytomegalovirus exposure and HLA in healthy donors. The protocol was immunoSEQ multiplex PCR, while the TCRdb copy is restricted to in-frame clones and leaves out a portion. The data contain some 100,000 clones, around 76% of them seen just once; the ten biggest clones take up about 4.2%. Specimen: PBMCs. The receptors here all came from a woman between 45 and 65 years old in good health and CMV-seropositive. Both conserved end residues are part of each CDR3. The order of the fields is clone size, D gene, J gene, V gene, CDR3 protein, CDR3 DNA. The D gene is left open where the match is weak. The listing skips clone size in some rows; elsewhere it reads once, few, many or a size class.

. | TRBD1 | TRBJ1-1 | TRBV10-1 | CASSPAGGGTEAFF | TGCGCCAGCAGTCCTGCAGGGGGAGGAACTGAAGCTTTCTTT
. | TRBD2 | TRBJ2-1 | TRBV11-3 | CASSPSTSGSQGAEQFF | TGTGCCAGCAGCCCCTCAACTAGCGGGAGTCAAGGGGCTGAGCAGTTCTTC
. | TRBD1 | TRBJ1-2 | TRBV6-1 | CASSVADRVFSNYGYTF | TGTGCCAGCAGTGTAGCGGACAGGGTGTTCTCAAACTATGGCTACACCTTC
. | TRBD2 | TRBJ2-7 | TRBV4-1 | CASSQGTRDEQYF | TGCGCCAGCAGCCAAGGGACTAGAGACGAGCAGTACTTC
. | TRBD1 | TRBJ1-2 | TRBV27 | CASGAGGQGRRGYTF | TGTGCCAGCGGGGCTGGGGGACAGGGTCGACGGGGCTACACCTTC
. | . | TRBJ2-7 | TRBV18 | CASSPQGGMYEQYF | TGTGCCAGCTCACCCCAGGGTGGGATGTACGAGCAGTACTTC
few | . | TRBJ1-1 | TRBV7-9 | CASSQGNTEAFF | TGTGCCAGCTCTCAGGGGAACACTGAAGCTTTCTTT
. | . | TRBJ1-4 | TRBV6-6 | CASSRQGWTNEKLFF | TGTGCCAGCAGTCGGCAGGGATGGACTAATGAAAAACTGTTTTTT
. | . | TRBJ2-2 | TRBV7-6 | CASNRDPNTGELFF | TGTGCCAGCAACAGGGACCCGAACACCGGGGAGCTGTTTTTT
. | TRBD2 | TRBJ2-1 | TRBV7-9 | CASSLGLAGAIEQFF | TGTGCCAGCAGCCTTGGACTAGCGGGAGCGATTGAGCAGTTCTTC
. | TRBD1 | TRBJ2-5 | TRBV7-2 | CASGRTGGETQYF | TGTGCCAGCGGACGGACAGGGGGCGAGACCCAGTACTTC
. | TRBD1 | TRBJ2-1 | TRBV10-3 | CAISGLSGTGKGNEQFF | TGTGCCATCAGTGGCCTGTCAGGGACAGGGAAGGGGAATGAGCAGTTCTTC
. | TRBD2 | TRBJ2-1 | TRBV5-6 | CASTWGAGAYNEQFF | TGTGCCAGCACTTGGGGAGCGGGGGCCTACAATGAGCAGTTCTTC
once | . | TRBJ2-7 | TRBV10-2 | CASREDSQEQYF | TGCGCCAGCAGGGAAGACTCTCAGGAGCAGTACTTC
once | . | TRBJ2-1 | TRBV7-6 | CASSLVRYNEQFF | TGTGCCAGCAGCTTAGTTCGGTACAATGAGCAGTTCTTC
. | . | TRBJ2-3 | TRBV18 | CASSPNSISSTDTQYF | TGTGCCAGCTCACCCAACAGTATTTCTAGCACAGATACGCAGTATTTT
. | . | TRBJ1-4 | TRBV30 | CAWRPGHRDEKLFF | TGTGCCTGGAGACCGGGACACCGGGATGAAAAACTGTTTTTT
. | . | TRBJ1-2 | TRBV14 | CASSQVRTELRYGYTF | TGTGCCAGCAGCCAAGTTCGCACAGAACTCCGCTATGGCTACACCTTC
. | TRBD1 | TRBJ2-4 | TRBV7-8 | CASSLGGGQGGKNIQYF | TGTGCCAGCAGCTTAGGAGGGGGACAGGGTGGCAAAAACATTCAGTACTTC
. | TRBD2 | TRBJ2-3 | TRBV13 | CASSSPPGLGGTDTQYF | TGTGCCAGCAGCTCTCCCCCGGGACTAGGAGGGACAGATACGCAGTATTTT
. | . | TRBJ2-2 | TRBV5-1 | CASSLKGEQGVTGELFF | TGCGCCAGCAGCTTGAAGGGGGAACAGGGCGTCACCGGGGAGCTGTTTTTT
. | TRBD1 | TRBJ2-1 | TRBV7-8 | CASSFLTGANEQFF | TGTGCCAGCAGCTTTTTAACAGGGGCCAATGAGCAGTTCTTC
. | . | TRBJ1-2 | TRBV5-4 | CASSLEGAANYGYTF | TGTGCCAGCAGCTTGGAGGGAGCCGCTAACTATGGCTACACCTTC
. | . | TRBJ1-1 | TRBV21-1 | CASSPRQYTEAFF | TGTGCCAGCAGCCCCCGCCAGTACACTGAAGCTTTCTTT
. | . | TRBJ1-2 | TRBV7-9 | CASSPPGWENYGYTF | TGTGCCAGCAGCCCCCCTGGGTGGGAGAACTATGGCTACACCTTC
. | . | TRBJ2-1 | TRBV2 | CASTLSRGEQFF | TGTGCCAGCACTTTAAGCCGGGGTGAGCAGTTCTTC
. | . | TRBJ1-5 | TRBV4-2 | CASSPQDNQPQHF | TGTGCCAGCAGCCCCCAGGACAATCAGCCCCAGCATTTT
. | . | TRBJ2-7 | TRBV4-1 | CASSQGGGSSYEQYF | TGCGCCAGCAGCCAAGGAGGAGGGAGCTCCTACGAGCAGTACTTC
. | TRBD2 | TRBJ2-5 | TRBV19 | CASRGLAGGFVETQYF | TGTGCCAGTAGAGGACTAGCGGGAGGGTTCGTCGAGACCCAGTACTTC
once | . | TRBJ2-7 | TRBV4-2 | CASSQDEASREQYF | TGTGCCAGCAGCCAAGATGAGGCTAGCCGCGAGCAGTACTTC
. | TRBD2 | TRBJ2-2 | TRBV25-1 | CASSDGSGSTGELFF | TGTGCCAGCAGTGATGGTAGCGGGAGCACCGGGGAGCTGTTTTTT
few | . | TRBJ2-7 | TRBV7-7 | CASSLGQGTGGGEQYF | TGTGCTAGCAGCTTAGGACAAGGAACAGGCGGTGGCGAGCAGTACTTC
. | . | TRBJ2-2 | TRBV6-1 | CASSERGGEWVATGELFF | TGTGCCAGCAGTGAACGCGGAGGGGAGTGGGTTGCCACCGGGGAGCTGTTTTTT
few | . | TRBJ1-1 | TRBV6-1 | CASSEYRRAFF | TGTGCCAGCAGTGAGTACCGGAGAGCTTTCTTT
. | . | TRBJ2-1 | TRBV5-1 | CASSLKPPGEPYNEQFF | TGCGCCAGCAGCTTGAAGCCGCCGGGGGAACCCTACAATGAGCAGTTCTTC
. | . | TRBJ2-1 | TRBV27 | CASSFSASYNEQFF | TGTGCCAGCAGTTTCAGCGCCTCCTACAATGAGCAGTTCTTC
. | TRBD2 | TRBJ2-3 | TRBV5-1 | CASSLEATSGGGDTQYF | TGCGCCAGCAGCTTGGAGGCTACTAGCGGGGGGGGAGATACGCAGTATTTT
. | . | TRBJ2-7 | TRBV30 | CAWSFRVSEQYF | TGTGCCTGGAGTTTCAGGGTGAGCGAGCAGTACTTC
. | . | TRBJ1-1 | TRBV2 | CASRLLPGTEAFF | TGTGCCAGCCGACTGCTACCGGGCACTGAAGCTTTCTTT
. | . | TRBJ1-6 | TRBV6-5 | CASSYLGDNSPLHF | TGTGCCAGCAGTTACCTCGGGGATAATTCACCCCTCCACTTT
. | TRBD1 | TRBJ1-2 | TRBV5-6 | CASSRTGYGYTF | TGTGCCAGCAGCAGGACAGGCTATGGCTACACCTTC
. | . | TRBJ1-5 | TRBV6-5 | CASSYSGGAGDQPQHF | TGTGCCAGCAGTTACTCGGGAGGGGCAGGGGATCAGCCCCAGCATTTT
. | TRBD1 | TRBJ2-7 | TRBV18 | CASSPRDRSYEQYF | TGTGCCAGCTCACCGCGGGACAGGTCCTACGAGCAGTACTTC
few | . | TRBJ1-1 | TRBV30 | CAGNRGTGSEAFF | TGTGCCGGGAACCGGGGGACTGGGTCTGAAGCTTTCTTT
. | . | TRBJ1-4 | TRBV6-1 | CASTLAGGEKLFF | TGTGCCAGCACCCTGGCCGGGGGTGAAAAACTGTTTTTT
. | TRBD1 | TRBJ2-5 | TRBV9 | CASSVGDRRETQYF | TGTGCCAGCAGCGTAGGGGACAGAAGAGAGACCCAGTACTTC
. | TRBD2 | TRBJ2-1 | TRBV5-8 | CASSPYWATAGGTYNEQFF | TGTGCCAGCAGCCCCTATTGGGCGACAGCGGGAGGGACCTACAATGAGCAGTTCTTC
. | . | TRBJ2-7 | TRBV9 | CASSVASGRYEQYF | TGTGCCAGCAGCGTAGCATCGGGAAGATACGAGCAGTACTTC
. | . | TRBJ2-5 | TRBV6-5 | CASSFGTLKETQYF | TGTGCCAGCAGTTTCGGGACATTGAAAGAGACCCAGTACTTC
. | . | TRBJ2-1 | TRBV23-1 | CASSQSDGGQPQFF | TGCGCCAGCAGTCAATCAGACGGCGGACAGCCCCAGTTCTTC
. | . | TRBJ1-4 | TRBV10-3 | CAISDGGATNEKLFF | TGTGCCATCTCTGATGGCGGTGCAACTAATGAAAAACTGTTTTTT
. | . | TRBJ1-1 | TRBV12-2 | CASRLAPGGNLNTEAFF | TGTGCAAGTCGCTTAGCTCCGGGGGGTAATCTGAACACTGAAGCTTTCTTT
. | TRBD1 | TRBJ2-5 | TRBV11-2 | CASSLDWGTEETQYF | TGTGCCAGCAGCTTAGATTGGGGGACAGAAGAGACCCAGTACTTC
. | TRBD1 | TRBJ1-5 | TRBV7-8 | CASSSTGAMGQPQHF | TGTGCCAGCAGCTCCACAGGGGCCATGGGTCAGCCCCAGCATTTT